This T cell receptor beta chain originates from a study of blood T cell repertoires in COVID-19. Whole-study context: The United States, Italy and Spain were the sources of the acute and convalescent COVID-19 samples.

Methods used by the authors: It was from reference gene primer amplification that nucleated cell counts were estimated. The data were produced by immunoSEQ multiplex PCR, yet TCRdb's version contains in-frame clones alone and is incomplete. V, J and clone size were drawn from that table, and D and trimming were deduced from the DNA. The data hold some 80,000 clones, with roughly 80% observed a single time. The CDR3 is 15 amino acids. V dropped 6 bases and J dropped 7 bases, with 18 bases sitting between them. Germline V gene lookup returns CDR1 KGHSY and CDR2 FQNENV. The sequenced sample consisted of peripheral blood. The receptor comes from a woman aged 40 to 55 with active or convalescent COVID-19. V is TRBV16 and J is TRBJ1-4; possibly TRBD1 for D (6 bases). The CDR3 region has the DNA TGTGCCAGCAGTCTGCGTGGGGGCGGAGGTGAAAAACTGTTTTTT. The encoded protein is CASSLRGGGGEKLFF. Based on the CDR3 plus reference TRBV16 and TRBJ1-4, the full variable domain is GEEVAQTPKHLVRGEGQKAKLYCAPIKGHSYVFWYQQVLKNEFKFLISFQNENVFDETGMPKERFSAKCLPNSPCSLEIQATKLEDSAVYFCASSLRGGGGEKLFFGSGTQLSVL.